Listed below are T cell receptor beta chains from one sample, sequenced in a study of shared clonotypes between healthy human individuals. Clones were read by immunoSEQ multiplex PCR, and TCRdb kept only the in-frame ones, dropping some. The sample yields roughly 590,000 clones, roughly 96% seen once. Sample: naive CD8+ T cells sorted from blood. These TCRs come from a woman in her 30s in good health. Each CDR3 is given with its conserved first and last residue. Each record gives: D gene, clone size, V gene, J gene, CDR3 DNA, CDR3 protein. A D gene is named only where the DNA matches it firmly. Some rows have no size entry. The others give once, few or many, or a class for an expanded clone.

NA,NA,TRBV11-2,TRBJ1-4,TGTGCCAGCAGCGACGGGGGTAATGAAAAACTGTTTTTT,CASSDGGNEKLFF
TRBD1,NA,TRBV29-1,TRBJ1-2,TGCAGCGTTGGGGGACAGGACTATGGCTACACCTTC,CSVGGQDYGYTF
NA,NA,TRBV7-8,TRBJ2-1,TGTGCCAGCAGCCGCGACTATACCGGAAACAATGAGCAGTTCTTC,CASSRDYTGNNEQFF
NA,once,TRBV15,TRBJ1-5,TGTGCCACCAGCAGAGGCCGCAATCAGCCCCAGCATTTT,CATSRGRNQPQHF
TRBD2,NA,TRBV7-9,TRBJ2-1,TGTGCCATAGGAAGCGGGAGGGCCAATGAGCAGTTCTTC,CAIGSGRANEQFF
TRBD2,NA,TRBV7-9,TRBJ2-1,TGTGCCAGCAGCTTAGGCTTAGCGGGACATCTGAATGAGCAGTTCTTC,CASSLGLAGHLNEQFF
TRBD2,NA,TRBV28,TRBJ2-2,TGTGCCAGCAGTGACGGACTAGCGGGTAACACCGGGGAGCTGTTTTTT,CASSDGLAGNTGELFF
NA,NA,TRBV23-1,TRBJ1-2,TGCGCCAGCAGGCCTCTGGGGGATCAGGCGGACTATGGCTACACCTTC,CASRPLGDQADYGYTF
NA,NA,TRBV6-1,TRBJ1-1,TGTGCCAGCAGTGGCCTTAGACCTGAAGCTTTCTTT,CASSGLRPEAFF
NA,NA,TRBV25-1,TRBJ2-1,TGTGCCAGCAGAGAAGTCCGTGAGGGTGAGCAGTTCTTC,CASREVREGEQFF
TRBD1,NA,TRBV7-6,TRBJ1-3,TGTGCCAGCAGTGTCGCAGGGGGCGCGGACACCATATATTTT,CASSVAGGADTIYF
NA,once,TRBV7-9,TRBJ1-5,TGTGCCAGCAGCTCGGGAGGGGGGTTGCAGCCCCAGCATTTT,CASSSGGGLQPQHF
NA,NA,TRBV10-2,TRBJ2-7,TGCGCCAGCAGTGAGTCTTTGCCCTACGAGCAGTACTTC,CASSESLPYEQYF
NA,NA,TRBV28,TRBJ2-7,TGTGCCAGCAGGCCCCAGGGACACCAGGTCGAGCAGTACTTC,CASRPQGHQVEQYF
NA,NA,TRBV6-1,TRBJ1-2,TGTGCCAGCAGTGAATTTTGGGCTAACTATGGCTACACCTTC,CASSEFWANYGYTF
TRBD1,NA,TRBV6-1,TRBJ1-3,TGTGCCAGCTGTCAGGAGAGGGGGCCTGGAAACACCATATATTTT,CASCQERGPGNTIYF
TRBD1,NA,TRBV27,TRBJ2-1,TGTGCCAGCAGTGACCGGGACAGGGCAATGGGTGAGCAGTTCTTC,CASSDRDRAMGEQFF
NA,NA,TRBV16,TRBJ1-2,TGTGCCAGCAGCCATGCAGCCCTCCATGGCTACACCTTC,CASSHAALHGYTF
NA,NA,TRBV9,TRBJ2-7,TGTGCCAGCAGCGCTTCGGGAACCTACGAGCAGTACTTC,CASSASGTYEQYF
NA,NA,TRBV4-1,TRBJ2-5,TGCGCCAGCAGCCAAGATCGAGTCGGAGGTACAAGGGAGACCCAGTACTTC,CASSQDRVGGTRETQYF
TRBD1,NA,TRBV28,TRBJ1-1,TGTGCCAGCAGTTTACGGACAGGGCGGTTGACTGAAGCTTTCTTT,CASSLRTGRLTEAFF
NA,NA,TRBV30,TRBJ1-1,TGTGCCTGGAGTGTACTAGGGGGCACTGAAGCTTTCTTT,CAWSVLGGTEAFF
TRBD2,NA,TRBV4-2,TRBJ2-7,TGTGCCAGCAGCCACACGGGGGTGGAGGGGACTATCGCCGAGCAGTACTTC,CASSHTGVEGTIAEQYF
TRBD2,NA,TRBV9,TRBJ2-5,TGTGCCAGCAGCGTCGAGGGACTAGCGGAAGAGACCCAGTACTTC,CASSVEGLAEETQYF
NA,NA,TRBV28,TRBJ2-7,TGTGCCAGCACCGCGGTGGGGGGAGGCTACGAGCAGTACTTC,CASTAVGGGYEQYF
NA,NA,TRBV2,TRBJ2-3,TGTGCCAGCAGTGAAGGGGCAGGGTCGGATACGCAGTATTTT,CASSEGAGSDTQYF
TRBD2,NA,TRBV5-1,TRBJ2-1,TGCGCCAGCAGCCCCGTAGCGGGGTGGGATGAGCAGTTCTTC,CASSPVAGWDEQFF
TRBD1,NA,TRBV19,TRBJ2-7,TGTGCCAGTAGTGCAGGACAGGGTCCCTACGAGCAGTACTTC,CASSAGQGPYEQYF
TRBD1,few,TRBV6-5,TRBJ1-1,TGTGCCAGCAGTCCGACAGGGCTCACTGAAGCTTTCTTT,CASSPTGLTEAFF
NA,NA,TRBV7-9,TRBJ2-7,TGTGCCAGCAGCTTAGCTCCAGGACCTTCAGATTACGAGCAGTACTTC,CASSLAPGPSDYEQYF
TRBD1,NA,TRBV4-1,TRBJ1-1,TGCGCCAGCAGCCAAGGGGGGACAGGCGTTTGGACGGAAGCTTTCTTT,CASSQGGTGVWTEAFF
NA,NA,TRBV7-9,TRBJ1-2,TGTGCCAGCAGCTTAAAGCAGGCCTTTGGCTACACCTTC,CASSLKQAFGYTF
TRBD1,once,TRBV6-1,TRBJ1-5,TGTGCCAGCAGTCCGGGACAGGGTCCTCAGCCCCAGCATTTT,CASSPGQGPQPQHF
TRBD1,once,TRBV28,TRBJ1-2,TGTGCCAGCAGTTTAGTTGCGGGACAGGGTGGCTACACCTTC,CASSLVAGQGGYTF
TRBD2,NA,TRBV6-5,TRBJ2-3,TGTGCCAGCAGTTCCCAGACTAGCGGGTACACAGATACGCAGTATTTT,CASSSQTSGYTDTQYF
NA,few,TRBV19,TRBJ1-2,TGTGCCAGTAGTCTCGAATGGGGCTACACCTTC,CASSLEWGYTF
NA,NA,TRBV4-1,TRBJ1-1,TGCGCCAGCAGCCAAGGGGGGACGGGAGCTTTCTTT,CASSQGGTGAFF
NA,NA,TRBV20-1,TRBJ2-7,TGCAGTGGGCTCACGGTGGGGGAGCAGTACTTC,CSGLTVGEQYF
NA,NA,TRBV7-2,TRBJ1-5,TGTGCCAGCAGCTCGGTTCCTAGGAGCAATCAGCCCCAGCATTTT,CASSSVPRSNQPQHF
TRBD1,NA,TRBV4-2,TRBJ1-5,TGTGCCAGCAGCCAAGATGGGGGTAGCAGGGGGGATCAGCCCCAGCATTTT,CASSQDGGSRGDQPQHF
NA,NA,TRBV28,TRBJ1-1,TGTGCCAGCAGTTTATCCGGGAGGCCGACTGAAGCTTTCTTT,CASSLSGRPTEAFF
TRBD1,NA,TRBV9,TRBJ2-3,TGTGCCAGCAGCGTAGCCGGGACAGGGGCAGATACGCAGTATTTT,CASSVAGTGADTQYF
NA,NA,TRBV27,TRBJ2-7,TGTGCCAGCAGTTTCGCGGGATACTACGAGCAGTACTTC,CASSFAGYYEQYF
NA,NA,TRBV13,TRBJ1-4,TGTGCCAGCAGCTTGTCCGGGGGGGAAAAACTGTTTTTT,CASSLSGGEKLFF
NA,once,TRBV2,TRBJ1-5,TGTGCCTCCTGGGGGGGGAATAGCAATCAGCCCCAGCATTTT,CASWGGNSNQPQHF
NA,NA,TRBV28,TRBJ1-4,TGTGCCAGCAGTGCTTACAGGGAGGGTAATGAAAAACTGTTTTTT,CASSAYREGNEKLFF
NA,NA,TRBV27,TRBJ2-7,TGTGCCAGCAAAGGGGTGGGCGAGCAGTACTTC,CASKGVGEQYF
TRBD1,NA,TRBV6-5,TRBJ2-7,TGTGCCAGCAGTTACTCCCGGGACAGGGGCTACGAGCAGTACTTC,CASSYSRDRGYEQYF
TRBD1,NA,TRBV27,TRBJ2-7,TGTGCCAGCAGTTTAGCCCCCGGGACAGGGAGTTACGAGCAGTACTTC,CASSLAPGTGSYEQYF
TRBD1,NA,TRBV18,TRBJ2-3,TGTGCCAGCTCAGGGACGACAGGGGCAGCAGATACGCAGTATTTT,CASSGTTGAADTQYF
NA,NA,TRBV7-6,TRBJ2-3,TGTGCCAGCAGCTTAGGTGGGGGCGCGGATACGCAGTATTTT,CASSLGGGADTQYF
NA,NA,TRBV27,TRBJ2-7,TGTGCCAGCAGTTCCTCACTAAGCTCCTACGAGCAGTACTTC,CASSSSLSSYEQYF
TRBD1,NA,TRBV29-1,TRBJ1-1,TGCAGCGTTGAAGATCGAGACAGGGCCCCTGAAGCTTTCTTT,CSVEDRDRAPEAFF
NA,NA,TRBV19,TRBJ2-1,TGTGCCAGTAGCGCCTTAGGGAGCTGGTACAATGAGCAGTTCTTC,CASSALGSWYNEQFF